This T cell receptor beta chain was retrieved from a study of T cell responses to AZD1222 COVID-19 vaccine. Study outcomes and limitations: Nearly half of the spike-specific TCRs reportedly recognize variant regions that carry no mutations. Repertoires were sampled only after the peak T cell response.

With regard to this clone: Its specificity is unknown.

TCRdb keeps only in-frame clones here, not all; method: immunoSEQ multiplex PCR. The sample consists of around 25,000 clones, around 86% of them appearing once. This CDR3 comprises 11 residues. The V gene's germline CDR1 is MDHEN and CDR2 SYDVKM. Deletions cut 6 bases from V and 3 bases from J, with 4 bases between. The input for sequencing was peripheral blood, taken 28 days after the second AZD1222 dose. The source is an adult who received the AZD1222 COVID-19 vaccine. V usage is TRBV28 and J usage is TRBJ2-3, with unresolved D. Here the CDR3 reads CASRRTDTQYF. CDR3 nucleotides: TGTGCCAGCAGGAGAACAGATACGCAGTATTTT.